The 5 T cell receptor beta chains in this list originate from one sample, sequenced in a study of identical twins. TCRdb reanalysed the 5' RACE reads using MiXCR and keeps one entry per CDR3 protein. The table shows fewer than 500,000 distinct CDR3 sequences, with 13% to 15% occurring only once. These data also formed part of another study, on yellow fever vaccine responses in identical twins.

The specimen sequenced was CD4+ T cells sorted from blood. The receptors were sampled from a woman aged 18-29 years in good health.

This clonotype appeared many times. DNA of the CDR3: TGTGCCAGCAGCTCGGAGGCTAGGGGGATTCTCCAGCATTTT. This translates into CASSSEARGILQHF. This chain uses TRBV12-3 or TRBV12-4 with TRBJ1-5, with D possibly matching TRBD1 (6 bases). This CDR3 spans 14 amino acids. Trimming took off 6 bases at V and 12 bases at J, with 21 bases between the two ends.

This clonotype has ten or more counts. This chain connects TRBV3-1 to TRBJ2-1, with D possibly matching TRBD1 (6 bases). The CDR3 is 16 amino acids. CDR1 LGHDT and CDR2 YNNKEL come from the germline V gene (reference sequence). The V and J ends lost 1 base and 4 bases respectively, with 14 bases between them. The CDR3 is CASSQARDKTYNEQFF. For the CDR3, the DNA is TGTGCCAGCAGCCAAGCACGGGACAAGACGTACAATGAGCAGTTCTTC.

The V call is TRBV7-2, the J call TRBJ2-5, with D uncertain. The germline V gene has CDR1 SGHTA and CDR2 FQGNSA. The CDR3 extends over 15 amino acids. V was clipped by 2 bases and J by 0 bases, with 10 bases between them. In DNA form, the CDR3 reads TGTGCCAGCAGCTTAAGGTCCCGGAACCAAGAGACCCAGTACTTC. Encoded protein: CASSLRSRNQETQYF.

This clonotype was counted many times. This chain uses TRBV12-3 or TRBV12-4 with TRBJ1-2, with 7 nucleotides matching TRBD1. Germline trimming cut 6 bases from V and 2 bases from J; bases unmatched to any gene: 6. The CDR3 is 14 residues long. The DNA for the CDR3 is TGTGCCAGCAGAAGACAGGGTGGGAACTATGGCTACACCTTC. This sequence encodes CASRRQGGNYGYTF.

This clonotype was observed a handful of times. This chain joins TRBV7-9 and TRBJ2-7; perhaps TRBD2 as D (5 bases). Trimming removed 2 bases at V and 1 base at J, with 12 bases between. CDR3 length: 15 amino acids. Germline CDR1 reads SEHNR; CDR2 reads FQNEAQ (reference sequence). As DNA, the CDR3 is TGTGCCAGCAGCTTACAAGGCGGCGGGTCCTACGAGCAGTACTTC. This encodes CASSLQGGGSYEQYF.